This passage covers 10 T cell receptor beta chains from one sample sequenced in a study of CD8+ T cells in alopecia areata. RNA was extracted and reverse transcribed into cDNA as the sequencing template. The repertoire was sequenced with immunoSEQ multiplex PCR; TCRdb's copy has only in-frame clones and lacks some. The sample includes about 150,000 clones, 62% of them seen just once. Input material: CD8+ T cells sorted from blood. These receptors were collected from a human donor in good health.

This clone was seen a few times. The chain has TRBV5-1 and TRBJ2-7; D is ambiguous. V was shortened by 1 base and J by 7 bases, with 15 bases between the two germline ends. The CDR3 is made up of 14 amino acids. The germline V gene has CDR1 SGHRS and CDR2 YFSETQ. CDR3 sequence: CASSLKVDGREQYF. CDR3 nucleotides: TGCGCCAGCAGCTTGAAGGTTGACGGACGTGAGCAGTACTTC.

V gene TRBV5-1 combines with J gene TRBJ1-5; no reliable D call. The V and J ends lost 0 bases and 8 bases respectively, with 9 bases between them. Germline V gives CDR1 SGHRS, CDR2 YFSETQ. This CDR3 is built from 13 residues. CDR3 nucleotides: TGCGCCAGCAGCTTGGCGGCGGGGAAGCCCCAGCATTTT. Protein product: CASSLAAGKPQHF.

The V gene is TRBV5-1, the J gene TRBJ1-1, with D uncertain. Germline V gene sequence: CDR1 SGHRS, CDR2 YFSETQ. The CDR3 is 14 residues long. V was trimmed by 4 bases and J by 1 base, leaving 11 bases between them. The CDR3 nucleotides are TGCGCCAGCAGCCCGAGCTCGTCGAACACTGAAGCTTTCTTT. It codes for CASSPSSSNTEAFF.

This chain joins TRBV28 and TRBJ2-7; 7 bases are shared with TRBD1. CDR3 length: 14 amino acids. The ends lost 5 bases at V and 0 bases at J; junction bases unmatched: 4. CDR1 and CDR2 (germline): MDHEN, SYDVKM. CDR3 sequence (DNA): TGTGCCAGCAGTATACAGGGGTACTCCTACGAGCAGTACTTC. Its translation is CASSIQGYSYEQYF.

The rearrangement links TRBV5-5 to TRBJ2-1; the match to TRBD2 covers 11 bases. With 7 bases clipped from V and 10 bases from J, the junction kept 7 bases outside the gene matches. Per germline, CDR1 SGHKS and CDR2 YYEKEE (reference sequence). The CDR3 contains 13 residues. Here the CDR3 reads CASVLAGGNEQFF. The CDR3 bases are TGTGCCAGCGTGCTAGCGGGAGGAAACGAGCAGTTCTTC.

The rearrangement joins TRBV11-2 to TRBJ2-2, with 8 bases fitting TRBD2. This CDR3 has 16 residues. CDR1 and CDR2 from the germline V gene are SGHAT and FQNNGV. V dropped 5 bases and J dropped 5; count of bases not matched to a gene: 10. The CDR3 DNA follows: TGTGCCAGCAGCCCCTTCGAGACTAGCGAGACCGGGGAGCTGTTTTTT. Translated, it gives CASSPFETSETGELFF. Full variable domain (missing parts from reference TRBV11-2 and TRBJ2-2): EAGVAQSPRYKIIEKRQSVAFWCNPISGHATLYWYQQILGQGPKLLIQFQNNGVVDDSQLPKDRFSAERLKGVDSTLKIQPAKLEDSAVYLCASSPFETSETGELFFGEGSRLTVL.

The V call is TRBV5-4, the J call TRBJ2-1, with D possibly called TRBD1 or TRBD2 (5 bases each). The CDR3 sequence is 13 residues long. Per germline, CDR1 SGHNT and CDR2 YYREEE (reference sequence). Trimming shortened V by 7 bases and J by 15 bases, and 23 bases separated the two germline ends. DNA for the CDR3: TGTGCCAGCGAGGGGCGCGACGACGCTCAACCGTTCTTC. Amino acids: CASEGRDDAQPFF.

The chain is built from TRBV6-7 and TRBJ2-1; 14 bases align to TRBD2. TRBV6-7 is given ORF status, its function remaining uncertain. V gave up 7 bases and J gave up 1 base; unmatched junction bases: 6. The CDR3 is 17 amino acids. CDR3 loop: CASIGTSGSRSYNEQFF. CDR3 nucleotide sequence: TGTGCCAGCATAGGGACTAGCGGGAGTCGGTCCTACAATGAGCAGTTCTTC.

The chain has TRBV5-1 and TRBJ2-5; 8 nucleotides agree with TRBD2. CDR1 and CDR2 from the germline V gene are SGHRS and YFSETQ. The CDR3 is 15 residues long. V was pared by 3 bases and J by 4 bases, with 8 bases of the junction left unmatched. CDR3 coding DNA: TGCGCCAGCAGCTGGGGACTAGAATCGGGAGAGACCCAGTACTTC. Its protein is CASSWGLESGETQYF.

This sequence joins TRBV11-2 and TRBJ2-4, with 9 nucleotides matching TRBD2. Losses at the gene ends were 5 bases for V and 9 bases for J; bases not matched to a gene: 8. Per the germline V gene, CDR1 is SGHAT and CDR2 is FQNNGV. This CDR3 region has 14 residues. The DNA of the CDR3 is TGTGCCAGCAGCGCGGGACTAGCTGAGGGCATTCAGTACTTC. Its protein is CASSAGLAEGIQYF.